Listed below are T cell receptor beta chains from one sample, sequenced in a study of blood T cell repertoires in COVID-19. Sequencing was performed with immunoSEQ multiplex PCR; in TCRdb, only in-frame clones are kept and a portion is missing. This table holds about 130,000 clones, approximately 80% found once. The sample consisted of peripheral blood. Source of these receptors: a man aged 55 to 70 with acute or convalescent COVID-19. The CDR3 runs from the conserved cysteine through the conserved F or W. Fields, in order: D gene, J gene, clone size, V gene, CDR3 DNA, CDR3 protein. The D gene is left open where the match is weak. The size of a clone is reported for some rows only, either as once, few or many, or as a class for expanded clones.

D gene: TRBD1; J gene: TRBJ1-2; clone size: .; V gene: TRBV18; CDR3 DNA: TGTGCCAGCTCACCACCGGGGGACAGGGTGCGGGGCTACACCTTC; CDR3 protein: CASSPPGDRVRGYTF
D gene: TRBD1; J gene: TRBJ1-2; clone size: .; V gene: TRBV5-1; CDR3 DNA: TGCGCCAGCACGGTTCCGGGACAGGGGGCGAATGGCTACACCTTC; CDR3 protein: CASTVPGQGANGYTF
D gene: .; J gene: TRBJ1-6; clone size: .; V gene: TRBV3-1/TRBV3-2; CDR3 DNA: TGTGCCAGCAGCCAGTTCGGGACAAGGGTCGGTTCACCCCTCCACTTT; CDR3 protein: CASSQFGTRVGSPLHF
D gene: .; J gene: TRBJ1-1; clone size: .; V gene: TRBV5-1; CDR3 DNA: TGCGCCAGCAGCTTGCAAGGGGGAGGGACTGAAGCTTTCTTT; CDR3 protein: CASSLQGGGTEAFF
D gene: .; J gene: TRBJ1-2; clone size: few; V gene: TRBV5-1; CDR3 DNA: TGCGCCAGCAGCTTCCGGGGTAACGACTATGGCTACACCTTC; CDR3 protein: CASSFRGNDYGYTF
D gene: .; J gene: TRBJ2-2; clone size: .; V gene: TRBV25-1; CDR3 DNA: TGTGCCAGCAGTGAGACTAGAATCGGCACCGGGGAGCTGTTTTTT; CDR3 protein: CASSETRIGTGELFF
D gene: .; J gene: TRBJ1-2; clone size: .; V gene: TRBV28; CDR3 DNA: TGTGCCAGCAGCCCCGGGACAATCTATGGCTACACCTTC; CDR3 protein: CASSPGTIYGYTF
D gene: TRBD2; J gene: TRBJ2-7; clone size: .; V gene: TRBV5-8; CDR3 DNA: TGTGCCAGCAGTCGGCTAGCGGAGAACCCCCCTTACGAGCAGTACTTC; CDR3 protein: CASSRLAENPPYEQYF
D gene: TRBD1; J gene: TRBJ1-2; clone size: once; V gene: TRBV5-1; CDR3 DNA: TGCGCCAGCAGCTCCGGGACAGGGCGCTATGGCTACACCTTC; CDR3 protein: CASSSGTGRYGYTF
D gene: TRBD2; J gene: TRBJ2-3; clone size: .; V gene: TRBV5-1; CDR3 DNA: TGCGCCAGCAGCTTGGCCTGGGCGGGAGGTGCGTCAGATACGCAGTATTTT; CDR3 protein: CASSLAWAGGASDTQYF
D gene: TRBD2; J gene: TRBJ2-1; clone size: .; V gene: TRBV2; CDR3 DNA: TGTGCCAGCAGTGGCTCCGGGACTAGCGGGGAAAATGAGCAGTTCTTC; CDR3 protein: CASSGSGTSGENEQFF
D gene: .; J gene: TRBJ2-3; clone size: .; V gene: TRBV4-2; CDR3 DNA: TGTGCCAGCAGCCAAGAACAGGGCACAGATACGCAGTATTTT; CDR3 protein: CASSQEQGTDTQYF
D gene: TRBD2; J gene: TRBJ2-4; clone size: .; V gene: TRBV30; CDR3 DNA: TGTGCCTGGAGTGGAGTCGGCGGGAGGCCGAAAAACATTCAGTACTTC; CDR3 protein: CAWSGVGGRPKNIQYF
D gene: .; J gene: TRBJ1-1; clone size: .; V gene: TRBV18; CDR3 DNA: TGTGCCAGCTCACCGATGAGGGCTCCGGACACTGAAGCTTTCTTT; CDR3 protein: CASSPMRAPDTEAFF
D gene: TRBD1; J gene: TRBJ2-7; clone size: once; V gene: TRBV2; CDR3 DNA: TGTGCCAGCATCAACTCCCCGGGACAGGGAGTGCAGTACTTC; CDR3 protein: CASINSPGQGVQYF
D gene: .; J gene: TRBJ2-7; clone size: .; V gene: TRBV11-2; CDR3 DNA: TGTGCCAGCAGGGGGTCTAGAAGCGGAAAAGGATACGAGCAGTACTTC; CDR3 protein: CASRGSRSGKGYEQYF
D gene: .; J gene: TRBJ2-6; clone size: .; V gene: TRBV28; CDR3 DNA: TGTGCCAGCAGTTTAACGGTATACGACGTCCTGACTTTC; CDR3 protein: CASSLTVYDVLTF
D gene: TRBD1; J gene: TRBJ2-3; clone size: .; V gene: TRBV24-1; CDR3 DNA: TGTGCCACCAGTGATGGGGACAGGGCGACAGATACGCAGTATTTT; CDR3 protein: CATSDGDRATDTQYF
D gene: .; J gene: TRBJ1-2; clone size: many; V gene: TRBV28; CDR3 DNA: TGTGCCAGCAGCCCCACTCCAGGGGATGGCTACACCTTC; CDR3 protein: CASSPTPGDGYTF
D gene: .; J gene: TRBJ2-7; clone size: .; V gene: TRBV11-1; CDR3 DNA: TGTGCCAGCAGCCCTAGCTTTGGCGAGCAGTACTTC; CDR3 protein: CASSPSFGEQYF
D gene: .; J gene: TRBJ1-2; clone size: .; V gene: TRBV28; CDR3 DNA: TGTGCCAGCAGTTTTCAAGGGGCGTACTATGGCTACACCTTC; CDR3 protein: CASSFQGAYYGYTF
D gene: TRBD1; J gene: TRBJ2-3; clone size: .; V gene: TRBV7-8; CDR3 DNA: TGTGCCAGCAGCTTAGTCGGACAGGGGGCAGATACGCAGTATTTT; CDR3 protein: CASSLVGQGADTQYF
D gene: .; J gene: TRBJ1-1; clone size: few; V gene: TRBV6-4; CDR3 DNA: TGTGCCAGCAGTGACGGGGCTTTCACTGAAGCTTTCTTT; CDR3 protein: CASSDGAFTEAFF
D gene: TRBD1; J gene: TRBJ2-7; clone size: .; V gene: TRBV2; CDR3 DNA: TGTGCCAGCAGTGAATTCGGGACAGATGAGCAGTACTTC; CDR3 protein: CASSEFGTDEQYF
D gene: TRBD1; J gene: TRBJ1-5; clone size: .; V gene: TRBV28; CDR3 DNA: TGTGCCAGCAGTTCTGGGCGCTTGGGACAGCTAAGGAGCAATCAGCCCCAGCATTTT; CDR3 protein: CASSSGRLGQLRSNQPQHF
D gene: .; J gene: TRBJ2-3; clone size: many; V gene: TRBV5-4; CDR3 DNA: TGTGCCAGCAGCCCACAGGGCGGGGATACGCAGTATTTT; CDR3 protein: CASSPQGGDTQYF
D gene: TRBD2; J gene: TRBJ2-3; clone size: few; V gene: TRBV30; CDR3 DNA: TGTGCCCGGAGCGGGGTTAGCACAGATACGCAGTATTTT; CDR3 protein: CARSGVSTDTQYF
D gene: TRBD2; J gene: TRBJ2-7; clone size: .; V gene: TRBV28; CDR3 DNA: TGTGCCAGCAGTCCAACTAGCGGGAGCGAGCAGTACTTC; CDR3 protein: CASSPTSGSEQYF
D gene: TRBD1; J gene: TRBJ1-1; clone size: .; V gene: TRBV5-4; CDR3 DNA: TGTGCCAGCAGCCCGGGACAGAGTAACACTGAAGCTTTCTTT; CDR3 protein: CASSPGQSNTEAFF
D gene: TRBD2; J gene: TRBJ2-3; clone size: .; V gene: TRBV27; CDR3 DNA: TGTGCCAGCAGTTTCGGGGGGGCAGTAGCAGATACGCAGTATTTT; CDR3 protein: CASSFGGAVADTQYF
D gene: .; J gene: TRBJ2-7; clone size: .; V gene: TRBV18; CDR3 DNA: TGTGCCAGCGCAAAACAGGAGGGGACTCCCTACGAGCAGTACTTC; CDR3 protein: CASAKQEGTPYEQYF
D gene: TRBD1; J gene: TRBJ1-6; clone size: .; V gene: TRBV28; CDR3 DNA: TGTGCCAGCAGTTTTAATCAGGGGGCCAATTCACCCCTCCACTTT; CDR3 protein: CASSFNQGANSPLHF
D gene: TRBD1; J gene: TRBJ1-6; clone size: .; V gene: TRBV5-4; CDR3 DNA: TGTGCCAGCAGTTTAGGGGGCTCACCCCTCCACTTT; CDR3 protein: CASSLGGSPLHF
D gene: .; J gene: TRBJ2-3; clone size: .; V gene: TRBV24-1; CDR3 DNA: TGTGCCACCAGTCAGGGGATCGATACGCAGTATTTT; CDR3 protein: CATSQGIDTQYF
D gene: TRBD2; J gene: TRBJ2-5; clone size: .; V gene: TRBV7-9; CDR3 DNA: TGTGCCAGCAGCAAACTAGCGGGAGCAGAGACCCAGTACTTC; CDR3 protein: CASSKLAGAETQYF
D gene: TRBD1; J gene: TRBJ1-2; clone size: many; V gene: TRBV7-9; CDR3 DNA: TGTGCCAGCAGTTTTGGCGGACAGGGCAATGGCTACACCTTC; CDR3 protein: CASSFGGQGNGYTF
D gene: .; J gene: TRBJ1-2; clone size: .; V gene: TRBV7-2; CDR3 DNA: TGTGCCAGCAGCTTAGGTAGCTGGGTTGGAGAACTCACCTTC; CDR3 protein: CASSLGSWVGELTF
D gene: TRBD1; J gene: TRBJ1-2; clone size: .; V gene: TRBV6-5; CDR3 DNA: TGTGCCAGCAGTTACCGGACAGGAAACTATGGCTACACCTTC; CDR3 protein: CASSYRTGNYGYTF
D gene: .; J gene: TRBJ1-6; clone size: .; V gene: TRBV28; CDR3 DNA: TGTGCCAGCAGGTTGACAGACTTCTCCTATAATTCACCCCTCCACTTT; CDR3 protein: CASRLTDFSYNSPLHF
D gene: TRBD1; J gene: TRBJ1-2; clone size: .; V gene: TRBV10-3; CDR3 DNA: TGTGCCATCAGCGAGGACAGGGCCGGGGACTATGGCTACACCTTC; CDR3 protein: CAISEDRAGDYGYTF
D gene: .; J gene: TRBJ2-7; clone size: few; V gene: TRBV10-3; CDR3 DNA: TGTGCCATCCGGGACACACATAACGAGCAGTACTTC; CDR3 protein: CAIRDTHNEQYF
D gene: .; J gene: TRBJ1-2; clone size: .; V gene: TRBV4-1; CDR3 DNA: TGCGCCAGCAGCCGTGAGCATACAGGGACTAACTATGGCTACACCTTC; CDR3 protein: CASSREHTGTNYGYTF
D gene: TRBD1; J gene: TRBJ2-7; clone size: .; V gene: TRBV18; CDR3 DNA: TGTGCCAGCTCACTGGACAGGGATGCCGAGCAGTACTTC; CDR3 protein: CASSLDRDAEQYF
D gene: TRBD2; J gene: TRBJ2-3; clone size: .; V gene: TRBV5-4; CDR3 DNA: TGTGCCAGCAGCTCCCGGACTAGCGGAAGCACAGATACGCAGTATTTT; CDR3 protein: CASSSRTSGSTDTQYF
D gene: .; J gene: TRBJ1-2; clone size: .; V gene: TRBV3-1/TRBV3-2; CDR3 DNA: TGTGCCAGCAGCCAAGACGGGGGACGGACGAGCTACACCTTC; CDR3 protein: CASSQDGGRTSYTF
D gene: TRBD1; J gene: TRBJ1-1; clone size: .; V gene: TRBV30; CDR3 DNA: TGTGCCTGGAGTACAACAGGGGGTGTCTTCGGGATGAACACTGAAGCTTTCTTT; CDR3 protein: CAWSTTGGVFGMNTEAFF